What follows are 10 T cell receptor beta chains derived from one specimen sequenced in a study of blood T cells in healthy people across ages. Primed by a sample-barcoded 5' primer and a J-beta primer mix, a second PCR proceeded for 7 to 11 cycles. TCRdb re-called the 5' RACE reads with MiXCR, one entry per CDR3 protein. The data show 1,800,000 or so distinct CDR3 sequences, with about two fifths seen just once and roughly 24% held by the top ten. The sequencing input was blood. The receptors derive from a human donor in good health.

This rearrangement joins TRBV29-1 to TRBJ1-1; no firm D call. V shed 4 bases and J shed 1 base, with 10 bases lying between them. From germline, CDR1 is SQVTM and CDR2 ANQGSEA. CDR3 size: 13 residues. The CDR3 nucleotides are TGCAGCGTTGTTTGGGGAAAGAACACTGAAGCTTTCTTT. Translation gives CSVVWGKNTEAFF.

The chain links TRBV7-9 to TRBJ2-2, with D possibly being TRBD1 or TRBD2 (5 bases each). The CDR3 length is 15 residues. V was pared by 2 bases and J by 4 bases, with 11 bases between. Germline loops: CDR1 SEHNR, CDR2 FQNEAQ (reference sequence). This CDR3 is CASSLYGAGTGELFF. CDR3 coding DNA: TGTGCCAGCAGCTTATACGGGGCAGGCACCGGGGAGCTGTTTTTT.

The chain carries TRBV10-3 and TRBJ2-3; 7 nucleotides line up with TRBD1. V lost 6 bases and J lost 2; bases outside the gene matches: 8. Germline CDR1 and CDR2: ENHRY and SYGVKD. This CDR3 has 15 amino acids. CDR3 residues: CAIRKDRVDTDTQYF. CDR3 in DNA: TGTGCCATCAGGAAAGACAGGGTAGACACAGATACGCAGTATTTT.

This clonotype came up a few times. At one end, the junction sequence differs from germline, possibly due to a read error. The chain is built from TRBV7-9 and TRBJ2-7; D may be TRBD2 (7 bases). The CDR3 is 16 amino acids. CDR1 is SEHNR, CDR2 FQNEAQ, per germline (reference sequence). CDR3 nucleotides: TGTGCCAGCAGTTTAGAGGGGGGGGACGGTACCTACGAGCAGTACTTC. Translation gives CASSLEGGDGTYEQYF.

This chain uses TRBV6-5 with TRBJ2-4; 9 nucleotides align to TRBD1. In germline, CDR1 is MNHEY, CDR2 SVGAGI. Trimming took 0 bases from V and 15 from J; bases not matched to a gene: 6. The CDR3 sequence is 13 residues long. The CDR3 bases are TGTGCCAGCAGTTACTCACAGGGGGCGTCGGGGTACTTC. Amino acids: CASSYSQGASGYF.

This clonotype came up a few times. The CDR3 loop reads CSAGGGDAQTYGYTF. The CDR3 DNA follows: TGCAGCGCCGGAGGAGGGGACGCGCAAACTTATGGCTACACCTTC. This chain uses TRBV29-1 with TRBJ1-2; TRBD1 might be the D (5 bases). V lost 7 bases and J 5 bases, leaving 23 bases between the germline ends. The CDR3 length is 15 residues. The germline V gene encodes CDR1 SQVTM and CDR2 ANQGSEA.

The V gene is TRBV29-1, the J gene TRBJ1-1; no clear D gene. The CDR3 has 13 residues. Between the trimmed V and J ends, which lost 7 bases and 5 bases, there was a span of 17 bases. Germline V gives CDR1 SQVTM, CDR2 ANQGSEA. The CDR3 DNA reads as TGCAGCGGTGACGATGGTTTGCAGACTGAAGCTTTCTTT. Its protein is CSGDDGLQTEAFF.

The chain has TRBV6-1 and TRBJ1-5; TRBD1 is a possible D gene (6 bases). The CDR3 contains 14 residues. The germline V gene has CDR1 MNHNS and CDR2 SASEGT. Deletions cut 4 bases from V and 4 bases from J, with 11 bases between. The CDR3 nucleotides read TGTGCCAGCAGTGGAGGGGGGGTTAATCAGCCCCAGCATTTT. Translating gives CASSGGGVNQPQHF.

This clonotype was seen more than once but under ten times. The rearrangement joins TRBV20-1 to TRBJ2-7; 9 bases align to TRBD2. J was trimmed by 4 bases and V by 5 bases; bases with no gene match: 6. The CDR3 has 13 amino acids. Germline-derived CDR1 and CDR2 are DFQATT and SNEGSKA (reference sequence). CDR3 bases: TGCAGTGCTCGAGGACTAGCGATGTACGAGCAGTACTTC. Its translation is CSARGLAMYEQYF.

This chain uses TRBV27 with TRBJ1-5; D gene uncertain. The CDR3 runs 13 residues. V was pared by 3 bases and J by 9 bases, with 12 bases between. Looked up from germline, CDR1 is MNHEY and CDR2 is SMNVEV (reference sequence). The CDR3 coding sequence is TGTGCCAGCAGTTTTAACGAGAGGACGCCCCAGCATTTT. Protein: CASSFNERTPQHF.